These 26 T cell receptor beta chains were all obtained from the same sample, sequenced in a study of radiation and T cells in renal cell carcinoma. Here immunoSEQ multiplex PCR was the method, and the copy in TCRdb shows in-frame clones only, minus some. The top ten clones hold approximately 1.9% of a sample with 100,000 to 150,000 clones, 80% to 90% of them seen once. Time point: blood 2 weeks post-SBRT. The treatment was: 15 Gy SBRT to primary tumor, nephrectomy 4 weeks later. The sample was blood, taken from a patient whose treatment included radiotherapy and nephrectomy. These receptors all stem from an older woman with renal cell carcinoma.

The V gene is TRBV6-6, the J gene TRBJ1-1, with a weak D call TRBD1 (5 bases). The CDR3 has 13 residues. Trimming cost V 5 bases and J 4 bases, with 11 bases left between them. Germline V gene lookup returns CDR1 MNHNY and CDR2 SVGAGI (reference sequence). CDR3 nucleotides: TGTGCCAGCAGTCTCACGGGGGTCACTGAAGCTTTCTTT. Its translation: CASSLTGVTEAFF.

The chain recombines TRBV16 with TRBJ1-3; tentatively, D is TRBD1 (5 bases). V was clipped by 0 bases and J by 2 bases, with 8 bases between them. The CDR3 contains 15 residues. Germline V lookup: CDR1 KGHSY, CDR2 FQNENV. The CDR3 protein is CASSQSPGTGNTIYF. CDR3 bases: TGTGCCAGCAGCCAATCCCCAGGGACTGGAAACACCATATATTTT.

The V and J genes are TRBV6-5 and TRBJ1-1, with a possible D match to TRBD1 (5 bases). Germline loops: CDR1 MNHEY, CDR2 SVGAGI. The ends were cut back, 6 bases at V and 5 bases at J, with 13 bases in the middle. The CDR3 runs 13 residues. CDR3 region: CASRTGPQTEAFF. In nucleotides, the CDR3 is TGTGCCAGCAGAACGGGACCGCAGACTGAAGCTTTCTTT.

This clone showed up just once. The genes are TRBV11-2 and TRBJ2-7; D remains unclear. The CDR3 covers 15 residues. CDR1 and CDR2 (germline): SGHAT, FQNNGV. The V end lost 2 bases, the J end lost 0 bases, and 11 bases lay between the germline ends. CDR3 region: CASSLRLLGSYEQYF. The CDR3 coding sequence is TGTGCCAGCAGCTTACGGTTGTTGGGCTCCTACGAGCAGTACTTC.

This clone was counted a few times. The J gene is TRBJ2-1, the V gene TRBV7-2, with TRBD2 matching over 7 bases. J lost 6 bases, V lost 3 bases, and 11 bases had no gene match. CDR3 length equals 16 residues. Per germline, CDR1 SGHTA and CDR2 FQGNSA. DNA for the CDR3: TGTGCCAGCAGCTTTCAAGTTGGGCGGGGGTTCAATGAGCAGTTCTTC. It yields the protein CASSFQVGRGFNEQFF.

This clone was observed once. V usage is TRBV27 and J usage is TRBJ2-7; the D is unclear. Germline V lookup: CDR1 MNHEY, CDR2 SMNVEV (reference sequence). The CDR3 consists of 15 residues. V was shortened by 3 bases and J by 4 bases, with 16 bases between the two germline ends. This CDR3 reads CASSFSSSRDYEQYF. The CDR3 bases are TGTGCCAGCAGTTTCTCCTCTTCTCGAGATTACGAGCAGTACTTC.

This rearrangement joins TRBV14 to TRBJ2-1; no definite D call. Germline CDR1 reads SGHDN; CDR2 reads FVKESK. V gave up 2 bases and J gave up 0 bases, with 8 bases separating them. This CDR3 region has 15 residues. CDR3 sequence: CASSQTENSYNEQFF. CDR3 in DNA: TGTGCCAGCAGCCAAACAGAGAACTCCTACAATGAGCAGTTCTTC.

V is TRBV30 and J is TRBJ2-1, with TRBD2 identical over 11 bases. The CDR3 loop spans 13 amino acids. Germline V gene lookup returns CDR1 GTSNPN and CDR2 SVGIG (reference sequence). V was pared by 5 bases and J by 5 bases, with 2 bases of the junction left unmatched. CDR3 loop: CAWAGLADNEQFF. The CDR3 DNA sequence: TGTGCCTGGGCGGGACTAGCGGACAATGAGCAGTTCTTC.

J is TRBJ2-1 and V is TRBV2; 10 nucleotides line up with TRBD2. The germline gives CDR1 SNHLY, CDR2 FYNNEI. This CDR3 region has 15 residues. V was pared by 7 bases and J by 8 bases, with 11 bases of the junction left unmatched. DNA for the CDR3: TGTGCCAGCACCCCGGGGGTAGCGGGGGGCCATGAGCAGTTCTTC. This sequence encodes CASTPGVAGGHEQFF.

The CDR3 spells CASSLGVAGTGETQYF. CDR3 in DNA: TGTGCCAGCAGCTTAGGTGTGGCTGGGACAGGGGAGACCCAGTACTTC. This chain links TRBV7-3 with TRBJ2-5; TRBD1 matches 9 bases. In germline, CDR1 is SGHTA, CDR2 FQGTGA. The junction had 9 bases not matched to a gene; V was cut back by 2 bases and J by 5 bases. This CDR3 spans 16 amino acids. The whole variable domain, filled in from reference TRBV7-3 and TRBJ2-5, reads GAGVSQTPSNKVTEKGKYVELRCDPISGHTALYWYRQSLGQGPEFLIYFQGTGAADDSGLPNDRFFAVRPEGSVSTLKIQRTERGDSAVYLCASSLGVAGTGETQYFGPGTRLLVL.

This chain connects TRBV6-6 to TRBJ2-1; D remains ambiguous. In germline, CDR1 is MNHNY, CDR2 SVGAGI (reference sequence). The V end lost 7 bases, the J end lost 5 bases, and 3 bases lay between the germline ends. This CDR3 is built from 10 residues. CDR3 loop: CASMNNEQFF. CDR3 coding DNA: TGTGCCAGCATGAACAATGAGCAGTTCTTC.

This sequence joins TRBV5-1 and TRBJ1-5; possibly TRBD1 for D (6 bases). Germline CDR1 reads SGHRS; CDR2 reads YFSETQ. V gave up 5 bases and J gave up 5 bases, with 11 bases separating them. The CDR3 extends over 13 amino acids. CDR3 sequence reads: CASSQGPDQPQHF. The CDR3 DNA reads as TGCGCCAGCAGTCAGGGGCCAGATCAGCCCCAGCATTTT.

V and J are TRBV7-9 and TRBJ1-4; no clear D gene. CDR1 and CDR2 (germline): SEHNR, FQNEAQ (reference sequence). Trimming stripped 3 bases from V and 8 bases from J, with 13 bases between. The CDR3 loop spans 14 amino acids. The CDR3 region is CASSLSGGLEKLFF. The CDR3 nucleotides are TGTGCCAGCAGCTTGTCGGGAGGTTTAGAAAAACTGTTTTTT.

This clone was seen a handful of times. CDR3 amino acids: CAISVDSGTTFF. CDR3 nucleotides: TGTGCCATCAGTGTCGACTCAGGGACAACTTTCTTT. This chain connects TRBV10-3 to TRBJ1-1; tentatively, D is TRBD1 (6 bases). Deletions cut 4 bases from V and 12 bases from J, with 15 bases between. The germline gives CDR1 ENHRY, CDR2 SYGVKD. CDR3 length: 12 amino acids.

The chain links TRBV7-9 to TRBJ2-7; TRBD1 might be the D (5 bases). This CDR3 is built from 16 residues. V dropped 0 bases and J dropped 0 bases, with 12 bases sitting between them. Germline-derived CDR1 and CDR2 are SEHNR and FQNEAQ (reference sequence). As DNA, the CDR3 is TGTGCCAGCAGCTTAGCGTGGCAGGGTCGCTCCTACGAGCAGTACTTC. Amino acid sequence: CASSLAWQGRSYEQYF. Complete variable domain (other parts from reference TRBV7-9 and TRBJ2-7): DTGVSQNPRHKITKRGQNVTFRCDPISEHNRLYWYRQTLGQGPEFLTYFQNEAQLEKSRLLSDRFSAERPKGSFSTLEIQRTEQGDSAMYLCASSLAWQGRSYEQYFGPGTRLTVT.

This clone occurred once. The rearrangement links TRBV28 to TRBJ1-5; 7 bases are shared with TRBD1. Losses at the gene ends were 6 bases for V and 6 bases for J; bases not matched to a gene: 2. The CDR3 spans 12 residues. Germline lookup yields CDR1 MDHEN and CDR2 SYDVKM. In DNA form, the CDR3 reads TGTGCCAGCAGACAGGGGACTCAGCCCCAGCATTTT. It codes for CASRQGTQPQHF.

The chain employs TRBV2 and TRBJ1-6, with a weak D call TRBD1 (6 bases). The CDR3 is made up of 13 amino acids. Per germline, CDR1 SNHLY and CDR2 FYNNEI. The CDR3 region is CATKRGSESPLHF. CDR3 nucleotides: TGTGCTACTAAAAGGGGGTCCGAGTCACCCCTCCACTTT.

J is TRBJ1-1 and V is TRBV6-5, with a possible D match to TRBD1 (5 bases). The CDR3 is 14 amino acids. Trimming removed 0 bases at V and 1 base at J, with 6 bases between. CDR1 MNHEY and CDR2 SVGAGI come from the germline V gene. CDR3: CASSYSDRNTEAFF. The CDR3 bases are TGTGCCAGCAGTTACTCAGACAGGAACACTGAAGCTTTCTTT.

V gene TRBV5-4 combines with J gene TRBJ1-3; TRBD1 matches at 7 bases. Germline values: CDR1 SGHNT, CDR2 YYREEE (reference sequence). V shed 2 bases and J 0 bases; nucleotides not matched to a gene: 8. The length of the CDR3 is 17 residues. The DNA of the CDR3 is TGTGCCAGCAGCTTCGGCAGGGGGGAGAACTCTGGAAACACCATATATTTT. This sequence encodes CASSFGRGENSGNTIYF.

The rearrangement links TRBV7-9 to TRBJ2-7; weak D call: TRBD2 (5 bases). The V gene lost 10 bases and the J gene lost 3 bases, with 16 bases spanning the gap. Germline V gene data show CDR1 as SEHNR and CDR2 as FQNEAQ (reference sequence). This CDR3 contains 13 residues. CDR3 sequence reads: CATGAGLVYEQYF. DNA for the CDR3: TGTGCCACCGGAGCTGGACTCGTCTACGAGCAGTACTTC.

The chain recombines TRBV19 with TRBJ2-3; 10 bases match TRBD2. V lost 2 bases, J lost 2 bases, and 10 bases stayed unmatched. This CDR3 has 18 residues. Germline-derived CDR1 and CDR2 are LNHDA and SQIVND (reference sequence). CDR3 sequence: CASSILSSGGSFTDTQYF. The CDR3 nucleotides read TGTGCCAGTAGTATATTAAGTAGCGGGGGGTCCTTCACAGATACGCAGTATTTT.

CDR3 DNA sequence: TGTGCCAGTAGAGACACAGGGGCCCCAGGGTTCGATGGCTACACCTTC. Amino acids: CASRDTGAPGFDGYTF. This rearrangement joins TRBV19 to TRBJ1-2; 7 bases map to TRBD1. Germline V gene sequence: CDR1 LNHDA, CDR2 SQIVND (reference sequence). V dropped 6 bases and J dropped 6; count of bases not matched to a gene: 16. This CDR3 has 16 amino acids. The complete variable domain, with remaining parts taken from reference TRBV19 and TRBJ1-2, reads DGGITQSPKYLFRKEGQNVTLSCEQNLNHDAMYWYRQDPGQGLRLIYYSQIVNDFQKGDIAEGYSVSREKKESFPLTVTSAQKNPTAFYLCASRDTGAPGFDGYTFGSGTRLTVV.

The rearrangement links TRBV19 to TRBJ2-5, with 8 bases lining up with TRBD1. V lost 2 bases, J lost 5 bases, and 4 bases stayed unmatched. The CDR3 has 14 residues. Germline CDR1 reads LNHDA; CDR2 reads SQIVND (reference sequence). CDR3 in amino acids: CASSIQGARETQYF. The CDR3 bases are TGTGCCAGTAGTATACAGGGGGCGAGGGAGACCCAGTACTTC. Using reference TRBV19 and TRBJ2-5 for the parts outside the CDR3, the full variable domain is DGGITQSPKYLFRKEGQNVTLSCEQNLNHDAMYWYRQDPGQGLRLIYYSQIVNDFQKGDIAEGYSVSREKKESFPLTVTSAQKNPTAFYLCASSIQGARETQYFGPGTRLLVL.

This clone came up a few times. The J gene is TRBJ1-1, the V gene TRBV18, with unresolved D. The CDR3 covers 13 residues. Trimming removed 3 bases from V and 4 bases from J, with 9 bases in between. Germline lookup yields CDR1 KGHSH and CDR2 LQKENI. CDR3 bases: TGTGCCAGCTCACCTCGAGAGGGCACTGAAGCTTTCTTT. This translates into CASSPREGTEAFF.

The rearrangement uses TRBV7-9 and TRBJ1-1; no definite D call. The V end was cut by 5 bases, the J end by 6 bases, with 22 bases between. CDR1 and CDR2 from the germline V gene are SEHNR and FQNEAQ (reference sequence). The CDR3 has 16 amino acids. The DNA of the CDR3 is TGTGCCAGCAGCGCCGGATCGGGGATGAGGGTGGCTGAAGCTTTCTTT. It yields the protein CASSAGSGMRVAEAFF.

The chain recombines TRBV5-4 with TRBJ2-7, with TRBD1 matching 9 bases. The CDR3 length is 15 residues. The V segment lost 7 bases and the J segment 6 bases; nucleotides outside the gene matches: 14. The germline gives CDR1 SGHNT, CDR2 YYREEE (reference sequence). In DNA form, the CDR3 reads TGTGCCAGCGGAGGGGGGACAGGGAGATACGGCGAGCAGTACTTC. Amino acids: CASGGGTGRYGEQYF.